The T cell receptor (beta chain) described here comes from a study of T-cell memory formation after mild COVID-19. Overall study results and limits: Contracting clones, day 15 to 85, had balanced CD4/CD8, and later expanders favored CD4+.

This clonotype has more than one count but fewer than ten. As yet, its antigen is unknown. CDR3 length equals 15 residues. The V gene end was trimmed by 6 bases and the J gene end by 2 bases; junction bases not matched to a gene: 9. Germline V gene data show CDR1 as SEHNR and CDR2 as FQNEAQ (reference sequence). UMIs and sample barcodes were carried by the TCR alpha and TCR beta cDNA libraries that 5'RACE produced using constant-segment primers. Via MiXCR, TCRdb re-called the 5' RACE reads, giving one row per CDR3 protein. The top ten hold 11% of the sample, which has 210,000 or so distinct CDR3 sequences, around 27% seen once.

The chain employs TRBV7-9 and TRBJ2-7, with 8 bases identical to TRBD1. This TCR was sampled from an adult woman who had mild COVID-19 (a few samples of this study predate the infection). Cell type and time point are not known. Sequenced material: PBMCs or a T cell subset sorted from them (not recorded which). CDR3 amino acids: CASSPTAQGAYEQYF. The CDR3 DNA reads as TGTGCCAGCAGTCCGACCGCACAGGGGGCCTACGAGCAGTACTTC.